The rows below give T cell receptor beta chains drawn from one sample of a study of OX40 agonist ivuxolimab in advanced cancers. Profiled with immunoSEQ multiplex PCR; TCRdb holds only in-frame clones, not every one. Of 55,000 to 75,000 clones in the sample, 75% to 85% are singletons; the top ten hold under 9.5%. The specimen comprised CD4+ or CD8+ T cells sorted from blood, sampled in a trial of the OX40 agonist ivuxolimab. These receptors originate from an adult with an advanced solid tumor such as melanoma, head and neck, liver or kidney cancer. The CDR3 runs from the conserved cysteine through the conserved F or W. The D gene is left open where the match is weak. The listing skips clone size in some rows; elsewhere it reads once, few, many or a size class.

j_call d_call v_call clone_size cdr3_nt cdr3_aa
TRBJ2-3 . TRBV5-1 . TGCGCCAGCAGCTTGGCTGAAGTAGCGACGGATACGCAGTATTTT CASSLAEVATDTQYF
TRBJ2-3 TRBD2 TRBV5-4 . TGTGCCAGCAGCTTGGCTCCTAGCGGGAGCACAGATACGCAGTATTTT CASSLAPSGSTDTQYF
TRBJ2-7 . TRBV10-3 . TGTGCCATCAGTGAGTCGGGGGCAGCGGACTCGGGCGAGCAGTACTTC CAISESGAADSGEQYF
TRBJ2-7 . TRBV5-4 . TGTGCCAGCAGCGAAGGTGGGACCATGAGCTCCTACGAGCAGTACTTC CASSEGGTMSSYEQYF
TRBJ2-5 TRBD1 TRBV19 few TGTGCCAGTTCGACAGGGCTCCAAGAGACCCAGTACTTC CASSTGLQETQYF
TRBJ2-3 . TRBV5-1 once TGCGCCAGCAGCTTGGGCTCGGGGAAAGATACGCAGTATTTT CASSLGSGKDTQYF
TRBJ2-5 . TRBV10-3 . TGTGCCATCAGTGAGTCGTTAAGGGACACTAAAGAGACCCAGTACTTC CAISESLRDTKETQYF
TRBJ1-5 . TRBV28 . TGTGCCAGCGTAGGGGGGGGAAGCAATCAGCCCCAGCATTTT CASVGGGSNQPQHF
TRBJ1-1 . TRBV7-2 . TGTGCCAGCAGCCCCGTCGGGGCCACTGAAGCTTTCTTT CASSPVGATEAFF
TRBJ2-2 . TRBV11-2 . TGTGCCAGCAGCTACAAGAACACCGGGGAGCTGTTTTTT CASSYKNTGELFF
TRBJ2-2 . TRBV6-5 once TGTGCCAGCAGTTACTCCGGGACCGGGGAGCTGTTTTTT CASSYSGTGELFF
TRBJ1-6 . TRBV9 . TGTGCCAGCAGCCCGATGGGGGCAAAAGCCCTCCACTTT CASSPMGAKALHF
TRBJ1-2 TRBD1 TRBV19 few TGTGCCAGTAGTCCTAGCCCCGGGACAGGGGGCGCGGTTAACGGCTACACCTTC CASSPSPGTGGAVNGYTF
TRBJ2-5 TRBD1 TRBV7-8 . TGTGCCAGCAGCCCCCGGACAGGGGGAAATTGGGAGACCCAGTACTTC CASSPRTGGNWETQYF
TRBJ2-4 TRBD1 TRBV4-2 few TGTGCCAGCAGCCAAGAGACCCAGGGGGCAGCCAAAAACATTCAGTACTTC CASSQETQGAAKNIQYF
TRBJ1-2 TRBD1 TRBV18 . TGTGCCAGCTCACCCGGGACAGGGATTATGAATGGCTACACCTTC CASSPGTGIMNGYTF
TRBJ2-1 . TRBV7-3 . TGTGCCAGCAGCTTAACAAAGGGACGGACAACCGTTTCCTACAATGAGCAGTTCTTC CASSLTKGRTTVSYNEQFF
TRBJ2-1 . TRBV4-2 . TGTGCCAGCAGCCAACCTTCAGTAGGTGATGAGCAGTTCTTC CASSQPSVGDEQFF
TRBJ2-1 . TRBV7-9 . TGTGCCAGCAGCCTCTTAGGGAGTGTGGGGGGCCTCCGCAATGAGCAGTTCTTC CASSLLGSVGGLRNEQFF
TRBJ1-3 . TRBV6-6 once TGTGCCAGCAGGGGCGTGAGCTCTGGAAACACCATATATTTT CASRGVSSGNTIYF
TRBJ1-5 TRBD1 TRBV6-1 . TGTGCCAGCATCTTGGGGGAGGGGGCTAAGCCCCAGCATTTT CASILGEGAKPQHF
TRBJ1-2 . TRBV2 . TGTGCCAGCAGTGAAGAACATTATGGCTACACCTTC CASSEEHYGYTF
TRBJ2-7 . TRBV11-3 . TGTGCCAGCAGCTTAGGTGCTCAGGGTTCCTACGAGCAGTACTTC CASSLGAQGSYEQYF
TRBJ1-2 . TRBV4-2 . TGTGCCAGCAGCCAAGACCCCGCAGGAACTAACTATGGCTACACCTTC CASSQDPAGTNYGYTF
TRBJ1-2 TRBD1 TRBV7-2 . TGTGCCAGCAGTCGCGACAGGGGTTTCTCGAATGGCTACACCTTC CASSRDRGFSNGYTF
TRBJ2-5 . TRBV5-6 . TGTGCCAGCAGCTTACGGGGTAATCAAGAGACCCAGTACTTC CASSLRGNQETQYF
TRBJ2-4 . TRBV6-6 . TGTGCCAGCAGTAGAGAGGGACGCGTTAAAAACATTCAGTACTTC CASSREGRVKNIQYF
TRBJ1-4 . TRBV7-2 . TGTGCCAGCAGTCGAGGGTTTAATGAAAAACTGTTTTTT CASSRGFNEKLFF
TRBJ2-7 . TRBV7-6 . TGTGCCAGCACCAAACTAGCAGACGGTTCCTACGAGCAGTACTTC CASTKLADGSYEQYF
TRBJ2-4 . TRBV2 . TGTGCCAGCACCCCCCAGGGGGGCCTCGACATTCAGTACTTC CASTPQGGLDIQYF
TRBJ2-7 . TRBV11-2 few TGTGCCAGCAGCGATAGAGGTCACTACGAGCAGTACTTC CASSDRGHYEQYF